This T cell receptor (beta chain) stems from a study of early T cells in non-severe SARS-CoV-2 infection. Overall study context: Bulk RNA isolated from unsorted whole blood underwent sequencing; chains were not paired.

This clonotype was seen ten or more times. This CDR3 is 14 amino acids long. Trimming removed 6 bases from V and 8 bases from J, with 16 bases in between. TCRdb redid the calling of the 5' RACE reads with MiXCR, one entry per CDR3 protein. This sample carries 45,000 or so distinct CDR3 sequences, roughly 7.3% of them seen once, and the ten largest clones take 6.5% to 9.5%. This TCR came from an adult who was a healthcare worker with PCR-confirmed SARS-CoV-2 infection or an uninfected control (not recorded which). The specimen sequenced was whole blood. The V call is TRBV12-3 or TRBV12-4, the J call TRBJ1-4, with D unclear. In nucleotides, the CDR3 is TGTGCCAGCAGCAACTCTGGGTCTTTGGAAAAACTGTTTTTT. This gives the protein CASSNSGSLEKLFF.